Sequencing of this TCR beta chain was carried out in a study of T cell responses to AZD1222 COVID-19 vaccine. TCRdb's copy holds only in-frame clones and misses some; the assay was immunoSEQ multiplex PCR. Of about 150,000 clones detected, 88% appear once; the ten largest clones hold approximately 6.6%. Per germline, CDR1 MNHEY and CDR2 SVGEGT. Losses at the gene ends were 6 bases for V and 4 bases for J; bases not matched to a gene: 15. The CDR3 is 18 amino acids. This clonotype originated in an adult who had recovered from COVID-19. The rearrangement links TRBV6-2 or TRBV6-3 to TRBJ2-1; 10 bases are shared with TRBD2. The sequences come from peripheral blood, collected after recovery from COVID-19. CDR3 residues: CASSTGTSVQERYNEQFF. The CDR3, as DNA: TGTGCCAGCAGCACCGGGACTAGCGTCCAAGAAAGATACAATGAGCAGTTCTTC.